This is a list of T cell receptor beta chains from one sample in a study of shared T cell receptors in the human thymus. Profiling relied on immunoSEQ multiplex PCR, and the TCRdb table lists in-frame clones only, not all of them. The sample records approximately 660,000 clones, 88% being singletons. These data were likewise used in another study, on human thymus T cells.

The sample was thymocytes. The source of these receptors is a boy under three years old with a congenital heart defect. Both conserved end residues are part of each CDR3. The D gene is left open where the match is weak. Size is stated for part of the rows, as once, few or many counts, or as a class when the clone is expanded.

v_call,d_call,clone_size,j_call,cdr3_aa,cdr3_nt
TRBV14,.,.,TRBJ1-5,CASSQAGESGNQPQHF,TGTGCCAGCAGCCAAGCCGGGGAGTCGGGTAATCAGCCCCAGCATTTT
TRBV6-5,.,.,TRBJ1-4,CASSYSNFGVAEKLFF,TGTGCCAGCAGTTACTCGAATTTCGGGGTCGCAGAAAAACTGTTTTTT
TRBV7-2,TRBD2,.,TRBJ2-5,CASSFRLAVGQETQYF,TGTGCCAGCAGCTTTCGACTAGCGGTAGGACAAGAGACCCAGTACTTC
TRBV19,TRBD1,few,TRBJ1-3,CASSIYGRGTSGNTIYF,TGTGCCAGTAGTATTTACGGCAGGGGGACCTCTGGAAACACCATATATTTT
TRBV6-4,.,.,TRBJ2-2,CASSAVRDTGELFF,TGTGCCAGCAGTGCGGTCCGAGACACCGGGGAGCTGTTTTTT
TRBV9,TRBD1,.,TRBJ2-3,CASSGRGGQGAHTQYF,TGTGCCAGCAGCGGGAGGGGCGGACAGGGGGCACATACGCAGTATTTT
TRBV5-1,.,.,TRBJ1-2,CASSLESPDYGYTF,TGCGCCAGCAGCTTGGAGAGCCCCGACTATGGCTACACCTTC
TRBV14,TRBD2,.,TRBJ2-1,CASSLEAGASNEQFF,TGTGCCAGCAGCCTCGAAGCGGGAGCTAGCAATGAGCAGTTCTTC
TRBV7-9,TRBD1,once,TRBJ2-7,CASSLTREGQGTPYEQYF,TGTGCCAGCAGCTTAACAAGAGAGGGACAGGGTACCCCCTACGAGCAGTACTTC
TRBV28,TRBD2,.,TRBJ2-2,CASSSQLAGVPGELFF,TGTGCCAGCAGTTCACAGCTAGCGGGAGTCCCCGGGGAGCTGTTTTTT
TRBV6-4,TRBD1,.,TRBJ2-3,CASSANLTDRGAADTQYF,TGTGCCAGCAGTGCAAATCTAACTGACAGGGGCGCCGCAGATACGCAGTATTTT
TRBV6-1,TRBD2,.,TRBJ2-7,CASSLEKREHEQYF,TGTGCCAGCAGCTTAGAGAAGCGGGAGCACGAGCAGTACTTC
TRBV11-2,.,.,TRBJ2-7,CASSWQDYEQYF,TGTGCCAGCAGCTGGCAGGACTACGAGCAGTACTTC
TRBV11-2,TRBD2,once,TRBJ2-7,CASSLDRGGPRFYEQYF,TGTGCCAGCAGCTTAGATCGGGGAGGGCCTCGGTTCTACGAGCAGTACTTC
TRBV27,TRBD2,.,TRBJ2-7,CASSLSPPPGLALAASYEQYF,TGTGCCAGCAGTTTATCCCCACCGCCGGGACTAGCTCTGGCCGCGTCCTACGAGCAGTACTTC
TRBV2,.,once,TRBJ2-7,CASSDRQGWYEQYF,TGTGCCAGCAGTGACCGGCAGGGTTGGTACGAGCAGTACTTC
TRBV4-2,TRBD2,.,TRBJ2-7,CASSRPGLAGVGGEQYF,TGTGCCAGCAGCCGACCGGGACTAGCGGGAGTAGGTGGCGAGCAGTACTTC
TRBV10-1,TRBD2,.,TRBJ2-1,CARPLAGVYNEQFF,TGCGCCAGGCCCCTAGCGGGAGTTTACAATGAGCAGTTCTTC
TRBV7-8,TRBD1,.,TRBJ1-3,CASSGGQLPSGNTIYF,TGTGCCAGCAGCGGGGGACAGCTTCCCTCTGGAAACACCATATATTTT
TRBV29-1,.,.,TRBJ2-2,CSVGPPYEGSTKNTGELFF,TGCAGCGTTGGCCCCCCTTATGAGGGATCGACGAAGAACACCGGGGAGCTGTTTTTT
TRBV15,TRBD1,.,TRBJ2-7,CATSREQGAGYEQYF,TGTGCCACCAGCAGAGAACAGGGGGCTGGCTACGAGCAGTACTTC
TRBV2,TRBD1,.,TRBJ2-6,CASSGAFGQGAVGGLGANVLTF,TGTGCCAGCAGTGGGGCCTTCGGACAGGGGGCGGTGGGAGGACTGGGGGCCAACGTCCTGACTTTC
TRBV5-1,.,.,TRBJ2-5,CASSARQEPQETQYF,TGCGCCAGCAGCGCTCGACAGGAACCCCAAGAGACCCAGTACTTC
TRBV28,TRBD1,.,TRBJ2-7,CASSLGGQGSYEQYF,TGTGCCAGCAGTTTGGGGGGACAGGGGTCCTACGAGCAGTACTTC
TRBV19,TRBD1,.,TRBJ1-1,CASTPGWGTAAMNTEAFF,TGTGCCAGTACCCCTGGGTGGGGGACAGCGGCAATGAACACTGAAGCTTTCTTT
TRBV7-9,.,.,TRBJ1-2,CASTVPRGYTF,TGTGCCAGCACAGTCCCTAGAGGCTACACCTTC
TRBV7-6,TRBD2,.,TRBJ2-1,CASSLSTSGRFNEQFF,TGTGCCAGCAGCTTGTCGACTAGCGGGAGATTCAATGAGCAGTTCTTC
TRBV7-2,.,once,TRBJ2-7,CASSLAWRKPDYEQYF,TGTGCCAGCAGCTTAGCTTGGCGGAAACCTGACTACGAGCAGTACTTC
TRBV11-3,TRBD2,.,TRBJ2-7,CASTEPGLAFYEQYF,TGTGCCAGCACCGAGCCGGGACTAGCGTTCTACGAGCAGTACTTC
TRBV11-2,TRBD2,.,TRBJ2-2,CASREGTSGTWTNTGELFF,TGTGCCAGCAGGGAGGGAACTAGCGGGACGTGGACGAACACCGGGGAGCTGTTTTTT
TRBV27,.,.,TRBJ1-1,CASIGDTEAFF,TGTGCCAGCATCGGGGACACTGAAGCTTTCTTT
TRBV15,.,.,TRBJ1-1,CATSRDHDIMNTEAFF,TGTGCCACCAGCAGAGATCACGACATCATGAACACTGAAGCTTTCTTT
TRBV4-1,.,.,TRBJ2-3,CASSKQGGTDTQYF,TGCGCCAGCAGCAAACAGGGTGGTACAGATACGCAGTATTTT
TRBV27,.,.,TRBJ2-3,CASSLTGSTPLADTQYF,TGTGCCAGCAGTTTAACGGGATCAACCCCTCTGGCAGATACGCAGTATTTT
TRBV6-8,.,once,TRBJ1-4,CASTGGERGRNTNEKLFF,TGTGCCAGCACTGGTGGGGAGCGGGGCCGGAACACTAATGAAAAACTGTTTTTT
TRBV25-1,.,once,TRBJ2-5,CASSELSGGETQYF,TGTGCCAGCAGTGAATTATCAGGGGGGGAGACCCAGTACTTC
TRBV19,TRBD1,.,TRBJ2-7,CASSPRQGAYEQYF,TGTGCCAGTAGTCCCCGACAGGGTGCGTACGAGCAGTACTTC
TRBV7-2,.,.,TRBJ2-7,CASSLVLSRHEQYF,TGTGCCAGCAGCTTAGTTCTCTCCAGGCACGAGCAGTACTTC
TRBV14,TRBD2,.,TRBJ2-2,CASSHRLAPGELFF,TGTGCCAGCAGCCATAGACTAGCCCCCGGGGAGCTGTTTTTT
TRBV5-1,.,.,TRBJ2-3,CASSLMRDGPDTQYF,TGCGCCAGCAGCTTGATGCGGGATGGCCCAGATACGCAGTATTTT
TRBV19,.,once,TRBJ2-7,CASSIALLTREQYF,TGTGCCAGTAGTATTGCCCTATTAACGCGCGAGCAGTACTTC
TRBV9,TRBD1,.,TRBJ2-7,CASSARIRTGGYEQYF,TGTGCCAGCAGCGCGAGGATCCGGACAGGGGGCTACGAGCAGTACTTC
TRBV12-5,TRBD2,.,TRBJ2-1,CASGLEAGGEQFF,TGTGCTAGTGGTTTGGAGGCGGGGGGTGAGCAGTTCTTC
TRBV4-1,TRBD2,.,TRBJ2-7,CASSQVRENYEQYF,TGCGCCAGCAGCCAAGTGCGGGAGAACTACGAGCAGTACTTC
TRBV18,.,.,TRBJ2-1,CASSRQSDNEQFF,TGTGCCAGCTCACGGCAGAGCGACAATGAGCAGTTCTTC
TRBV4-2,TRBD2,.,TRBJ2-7,CASSQLEAGVVAYEQYF,TGTGCCAGCAGCCAATTAGAAGCGGGGGTCGTGGCGTACGAGCAGTACTTC
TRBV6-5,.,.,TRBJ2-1,CASRSGVYNEQFF,TGTGCCAGCAGGTCGGGGGTATACAATGAGCAGTTCTTC
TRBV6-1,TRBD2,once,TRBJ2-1,CASSAAPGAGDHNEQFF,TGTGCCAGCAGTGCGGCCCCGGGAGCGGGAGACCACAATGAGCAGTTCTTC
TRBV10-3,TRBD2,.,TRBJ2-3,CAIRTSGKYTDTQYF,TGTGCCATCCGGACTAGCGGAAAATACACAGATACGCAGTATTTT
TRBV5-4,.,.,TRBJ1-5,CASSLRGRNQPQHF,TGTGCCAGCAGCTTGAGGGGTCGCAATCAGCCCCAGCATTTT
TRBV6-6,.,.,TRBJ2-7,CASSYSWTIHYEQYF,TGTGCCAGCAGTTACTCGTGGACAATCCACTACGAGCAGTACTTC
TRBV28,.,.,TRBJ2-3,CASSFGERGVTDTQYF,TGTGCCAGCAGTTTTGGGGAACGGGGAGTCACAGATACGCAGTATTTT
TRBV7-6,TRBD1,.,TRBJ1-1,CASSERTGGSAAFF,TGTGCCAGCAGCGAAAGGACAGGGGGCTCCGCAGCTTTCTTT